This record concerns one TCR beta chain sequence. Its matching antigen is unknown. These data are taken from a study of cytomegalovirus exposure and HLA in healthy donors. V was pared by 1 base and J by 0 bases, with 13 bases between. Germline loops: CDR1 SGHNT, CDR2 YENEEA. This CDR3 contains 17 residues. Overall study findings and caveats: Later work associated more than 15,000 TCR beta sequences with HLA alleles at 0.05 false discovery rate. Most TCRs appeared rarely, but some public TCRs recurred in many donors. High specificity and sensitivity for cytomegalovirus status were reported for the classifier.

PCR employed 60 Vbeta and 13 Jbeta primers. Data came from immunoSEQ multiplex PCR; TCRdb stores just in-frame clones and leaves some out. This table has some 170,000 clones, roughly four fifths appearing once. V gene TRBV11-3 combines with J gene TRBJ2-1; no reliable D call. Sequencing used PBMCs. This sequence was found in a man in his sixties in good health and CMV-seronegative. CDR3 protein: CASSLAHSTNSYNEQFF. Here the CDR3 DNA reads TGTGCCAGCAGCTTAGCGCATAGCACTAACTCCTACAATGAGCAGTTCTTC.